What follows describes a single TCR beta chain. Its antigen is not identified. The repertoire was sequenced with immunoSEQ multiplex PCR; TCRdb's copy has only in-frame clones and lacks some. The sample consists of 350,000 to 400,000 clones, around 91% of them appearing once. This specimen comes from a study of Ad26.COV2.S vaccination and SARS-CoV-2 variants. Between the trimmed V and J ends, which lost 0 bases and 4 bases, there was a span of 10 bases. There are 14 residues in the CDR3. Germline V gives CDR1 MNHEY, CDR2 SVGEGT. Study-wide findings and caveats: TCR breadth and depth analyses may have underestimated total T cell responses. Spike-specific TCR breadth was greater after Ad26.COV2.S than placebo.

Treatment of the sample: 15 to 20 received Ad26.COV2.S at low or high dose, single or two shots; about 5 received placebo; per-sample allocation not given. Day 63 after the first injection of vaccine or placebo was the sampling time. The sequence derives from a person aged 18-65 years who received the Ad26.COV2.S COVID-19 vaccine or a placebo. This rearrangement joins TRBV6-2 or TRBV6-3 to TRBJ2-7; D ambiguous. The input for sequencing was peripheral blood, taken in a trial of Ad26.COV2.S vaccine versus placebo. CDR3 DNA: TGTGCCAGCAGTTACTCGAGACGGCGATACGAGCAGTACTTC. It translates to CASSYSRRRYEQYF.